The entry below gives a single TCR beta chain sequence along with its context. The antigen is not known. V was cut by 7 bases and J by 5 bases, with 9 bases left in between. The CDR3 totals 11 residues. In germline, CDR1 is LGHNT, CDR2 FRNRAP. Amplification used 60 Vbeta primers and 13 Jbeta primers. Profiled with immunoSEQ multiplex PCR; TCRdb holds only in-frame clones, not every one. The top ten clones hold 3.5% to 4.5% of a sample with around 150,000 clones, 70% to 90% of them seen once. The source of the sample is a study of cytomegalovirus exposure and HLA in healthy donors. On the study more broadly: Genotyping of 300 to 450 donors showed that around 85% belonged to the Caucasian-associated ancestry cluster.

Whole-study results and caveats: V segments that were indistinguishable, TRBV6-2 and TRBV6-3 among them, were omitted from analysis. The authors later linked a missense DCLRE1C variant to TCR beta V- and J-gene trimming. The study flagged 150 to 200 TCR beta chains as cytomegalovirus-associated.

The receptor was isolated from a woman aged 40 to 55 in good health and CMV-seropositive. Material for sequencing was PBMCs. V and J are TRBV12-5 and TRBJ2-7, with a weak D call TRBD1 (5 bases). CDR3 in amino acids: CASAPTDEQYF. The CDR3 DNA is TGTGCTAGTGCCCCGACAGACGAGCAGTACTTC.